This entry is about one T cell receptor beta chain. This clone was counted once. Its antigen remains undetermined. Base qualities are not provided; no much larger clone lies one nucleotide away. In Seattle, one collaborating source enrolled patients while the infection was active and tracked those patients longitudinally over the course of disease. Collaborating institutions collected whole blood in K2EDTA tubes following their own protocols. For TCRbeta analysis, collaborators shipped samples in one of three forms: frozen whole blood, isolated PBMCs, or DNA extracted from either of those sample types. At the junction V is shortened by 5 bases and J by 0 bases, with 11 bases in between. The CDR3 holds 15 amino acids from the cysteine to the phenylalanine. Kept here is only the CDR3 DNA, which spans 45 bases and is read in frame from base 1. As encoded in the germline V gene, CDR1 is SGHVS while CDR2 is FNYEAQ.

This sample was included in a study of blood T cell repertoires in COVID-19 (TCRdb year 2020). Concerning the study at large: The collaborator samples originated in the United States, Italy and Spain and spanned the acute and convalescent phases of COVID-19. HLA class I and class II types, where available, came from metadata supplied by the sample provider rather than from assay-based typing. The sample metadata nearly always contained a de-identified subject ID, COVID-19 status, age in years and sex. The material from the prospective study consisted of cDNA or gDNA derived from T cells, B-cell-depleted T cells, or PBMCs. The samples were drawn from the first 160 participants of the ongoing ImmuneRACE study and from some 1,300 subjects provided by 6 global collaborators. Subjects who had been exposed to COVID-19, were actively infected with it, or had recovered from it provided the deeply sampled blood TCRbeta repertoires that made up the dataset. The repertoires were released in a freely available public database intended as a resource for research on the immune response to SARS-CoV-2.

Broad study findings and their caveats: Clinical and demographic metadata were provided uncurated, with the amount varying by source and participant.

TCRbeta CDR3 regions were amplified from genomic DNA using the immunoSEQ Assay, a bias-controlled multiplex PCR. In the paper's pipeline: The number of nucleated cells in each sample was estimated by amplification of reference gene primers within the assay. To quantify the absolute abundance of each unique TCRbeta CDR3 rearrangement, sequence reads were collapsed and filtered. For each sample, productive Simpson clonality was calculated as the square root of Simpson's diversity index over productive rearrangements. TCRdb provides this immuneACCESS table in a form limited to in-frame rearrangements. Some clones are lacking; in checked studies, under half of them reflect an unresolved V gene, and why the rest are absent is not known. The V and J calls and clone size come from that table; D and trimming were worked out from the DNA. For this sample the table gives a few hundred thousand clones, of which roughly 86% were detected only once. Jointly, the top ten make up roughly 5% of the sample.

The sample was peripheral blood. The chain joins TRBV7-6 to TRBJ2-1, with a tentative D gene TRBD2 over 6 matching bases. This receptor was identified in a woman in her sixties or seventies with COVID-19, enrolled during active disease. The DNA sequence is as follows: TGTGCCAGCAGCAAGAGCGGGCCCTCCTACAATGAGCAGTTCTTC. This yields the protein CASSKSGPSYNEQFF.